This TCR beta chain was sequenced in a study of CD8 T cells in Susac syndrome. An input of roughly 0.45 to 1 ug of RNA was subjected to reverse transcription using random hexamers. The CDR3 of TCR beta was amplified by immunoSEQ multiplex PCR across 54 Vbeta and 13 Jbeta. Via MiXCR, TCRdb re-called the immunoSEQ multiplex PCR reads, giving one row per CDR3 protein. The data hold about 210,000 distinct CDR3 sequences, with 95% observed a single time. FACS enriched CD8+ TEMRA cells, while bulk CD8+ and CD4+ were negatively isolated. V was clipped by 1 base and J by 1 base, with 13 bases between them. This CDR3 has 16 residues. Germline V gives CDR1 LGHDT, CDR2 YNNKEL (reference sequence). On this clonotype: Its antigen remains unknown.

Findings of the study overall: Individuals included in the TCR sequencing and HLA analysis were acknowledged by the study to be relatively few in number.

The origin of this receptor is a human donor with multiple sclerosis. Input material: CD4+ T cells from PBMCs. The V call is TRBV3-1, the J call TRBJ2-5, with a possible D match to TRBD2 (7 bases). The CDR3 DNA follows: TGTGCCAGCAGCCAAGGCGGACGGGGGGCCCAAGAGACCCAGTACTTC. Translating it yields CASSQGGRGAQETQYF.